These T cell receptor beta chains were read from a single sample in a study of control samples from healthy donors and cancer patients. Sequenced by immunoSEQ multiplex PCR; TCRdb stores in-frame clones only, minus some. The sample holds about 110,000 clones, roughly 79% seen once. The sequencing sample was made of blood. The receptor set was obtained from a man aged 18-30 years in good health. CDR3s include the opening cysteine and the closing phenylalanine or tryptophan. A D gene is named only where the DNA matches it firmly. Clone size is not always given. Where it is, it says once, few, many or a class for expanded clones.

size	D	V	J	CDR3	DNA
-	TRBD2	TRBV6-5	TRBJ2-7	CASSFGLEGTHEQYF	TGTGCCAGCAGTTTTGGACTAGAGGGTACCCACGAGCAGTACTTC
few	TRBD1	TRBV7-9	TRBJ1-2	CASSSTGQGVNYGYTF	TGTGCCAGCAGCTCAACCGGACAGGGGGTTAACTATGGCTACACCTTC
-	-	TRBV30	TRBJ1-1	CAWSFRLRALIAFF	TGTGCCTGGAGCTTTCGCCTAAGGGCCCTGATAGCTTTCTTT
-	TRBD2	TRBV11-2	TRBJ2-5	CASSSELTSGGPTQYF	TGTGCCAGCAGCTCTGAATTGACTAGCGGGGGGCCTACCCAGTACTTC
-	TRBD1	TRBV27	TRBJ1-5	CASSLSGQGSQSNQPQHF	TGTGCCAGCAGTTTATCGGGACAGGGGAGTCAAAGCAATCAGCCCCAGCATTTT
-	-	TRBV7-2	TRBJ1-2	CASSQKPGGYGYTF	TGTGCCAGCAGCCAGAAGCCCGGAGGGTATGGCTACACCTTC
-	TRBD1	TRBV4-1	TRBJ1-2	CASSQVAGGLYGYTF	TGCGCCAGCAGCCAAGTTGCAGGGGGCCTCTATGGCTACACCTTC
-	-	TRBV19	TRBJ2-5	CASSITTGPYRETQYF	TGTGCCAGTAGTATCACGACGGGCCCATATAGAGAGACCCAGTACTTC
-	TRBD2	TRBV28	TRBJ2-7	CASSSRTSGGARSYEQYF	TGTGCCAGCAGTTCCCGGACTAGCGGGGGGGCGAGGTCCTACGAGCAGTACTTC
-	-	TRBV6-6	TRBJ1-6	CASSYSYPGKGSPLHF	TGTGCCAGCAGTTACTCGTATCCAGGGAAGGGTTCACCCCTCCACTTT